This T cell receptor beta chain was sequenced for a study of blood T cell repertoires in COVID-19. The method was immunoSEQ multiplex PCR; TCRdb's version includes in-frame clones alone and lacks a portion of them. The sample lists fewer than 30,000 clones; 75% to 90% were seen once. Germline CDR1 and CDR2: SGHKS and YYEKEE (reference sequence). The CDR3 has 15 residues. Trimming stripped 2 bases from V and 1 base from J, with 10 bases between. V usage is TRBV5-5 and J usage is TRBJ1-5; D might be TRBD1 (6 bases). The clonotype comes from a woman older than 75 with COVID-19, enrolled during active disease. Sequencing was performed on peripheral blood. CDR3 nucleotides: TGTGCCAGCAGCTTACAGGGAAGAAGCAATCAGCCCCAGCATTTT. This sequence encodes CASSLQGRSNQPQHF.